A single sample is the source of the 26 T cell receptor beta chains below, sequenced in a study of beta chain features in type 1 diabetes. Findings and limits, study-wide: Among all four CD4+ subsets, Type 1 diabetes patients had TCRB CDR3s that were moderately but significantly shorter.

Their antigens are not known. Expressed TCRB transcripts were sequenced, since all the RNA that had been isolated was reverse transcribed. Repertoires were generated with immunoSEQ multiplex PCR, while TCRdb's copy carries only in-frame clones and drops some. Seen here are 200,000 to 250,000 clones, roughly 14% observed once, and the top ten hold around 0.019%. The sequenced sample was naive CD4+ T cells from blood. All receptors derive from a man younger than 40 with type 1 diabetes.

This clone has only a few counts. The rearrangement joins TRBV19 to TRBJ1-5; unclear D gene. The CDR3 is 14 amino acids. Trimming pared 2 bases from V and 4 bases from J, leaving 9 bases between. Germline V CDR1 and CDR2: LNHDA, SQIVND (reference sequence). Here the CDR3 reads CASSIKSQNQPQHF. Written as DNA, the CDR3 is TGTGCCAGTAGTATAAAGTCCCAGAATCAGCCCCAGCATTTT. The full variable domain, with the rest looked up from reference TRBV19 and TRBJ1-5, is DGGITQSPKYLFRKEGQNVTLSCEQNLNHDAMYWYRQDPGQGLRLIYYSQIVNDFQKGDIAEGYSVSREKKESFPLTVTSAQKNPTAFYLCASSIKSQNQPQHFGDGTRLSIL.

This clone occurred a few times. The chain couples TRBV29-1 to TRBJ2-1; D ambiguous. The CDR3 has 13 amino acids. Between the trimmed V and J ends, which lost 0 bases and 7 bases, there was a span of 10 bases. CDR1 is SQVTM and CDR2 is ANQGSEA in the germline V gene. CDR3 in amino acids: CSVEDQVMNEQFF. The CDR3 region has the DNA TGCAGCGTTGAAGACCAGGTGATGAATGAGCAGTTCTTC.

In its sample, this clone was seen a few times. This sequence joins TRBV5-1 and TRBJ1-5, with D hard to call. V was cut by 0 bases and J by 0 bases, with 7 bases left in between. The CDR3 covers 15 residues. From germline, CDR1 is SGHRS and CDR2 YFSETQ. DNA of the CDR3: TGCGCCAGCAGCTTGGACGGACTTAGCAATCAGCCCCAGCATTTT. Amino acid sequence: CASSLDGLSNQPQHF.

Details on this clone: A read error may produce the germline difference seen at one junction end. CDR3 nucleotide sequence: TGTGCCAGCACCTTAGGGACAGGCTATTCCTACGAGCAGTACTTC. This sequence encodes CASTLGTGYSYEQYF. The genes are TRBV11-2 and TRBJ2-7; 8 nucleotides match TRBD1. The CDR3 runs to 15 residues. CDR1 and CDR2 from the germline V gene are SGHAT and FQNNGV.

V gene TRBV18 combines with J gene TRBJ2-1; 11 nucleotides line up with TRBD2. The junction had 9 bases not matched to a gene; V was cut back by 6 bases and J by 5 bases. CDR1 KGHSH and CDR2 LQKENI come from the germline V gene. The CDR3 has 16 amino acids. For the CDR3, the DNA is TGTGCCAGCTCTTCTCCGGGACTAGCGGTAGACAATGAGCAGTTCTTC. Its translation: CASSSPGLAVDNEQFF.

The rearrangement uses TRBV7-9 and TRBJ2-4; D unclear. CDR1 is SEHNR and CDR2 is FQNEAQ in the germline V gene (reference sequence). V shed 3 bases and J shed 0 bases, with 9 bases lying between them. The CDR3 spans 15 residues. The CDR3 loop reads CASSFNELAKNIQYF. The CDR3 nucleotides read TGTGCCAGCAGCTTCAACGAGCTAGCCAAAAACATTCAGTACTTC.

This rearrangement joins TRBV19 to TRBJ2-7; D uncertain. Trimming took 5 bases from V and 0 from J, leaving 11 bases between them. The CDR3 is 14 residues long. The germline V gene encodes CDR1 LNHDA and CDR2 SQIVND (reference sequence). DNA for the CDR3: TGTGCCAGTAGTGCCGGGTCGTCCTCCTACGAGCAGTACTTC. This encodes CASSAGSSSYEQYF.

This clone was seen more than once but under ten times. V is TRBV5-1 and J is TRBJ2-5; 7 bases line up with TRBD2. The CDR3 is made up of 13 amino acids. Germline loops: CDR1 SGHRS, CDR2 YFSETQ. The trim removed 7 bases at V and 5 bases at J, leaving 8 bases unmatched. DNA for the CDR3: TGCGCCAGCGAAAACGTGGGGGGGGAGACCCAGTACTTC. This codes for CASENVGGETQYF.

A few counts support this clone. V usage is TRBV18 and J usage is TRBJ2-1, with D possibly matching TRBD2 (5 bases). The CDR3 length is 12 residues. V was cut by 6 bases and J by 9 bases, with 12 bases left in between. Germline CDR1 reads KGHSH; CDR2 reads LQKENI. CDR3 sequence reads: CASSSGSSEQFF. The CDR3 DNA is TGTGCCAGCTCCAGCGGTTCGAGTGAGCAGTTCTTC.

With respect to this clone: The identical CDR3 is also encoded by other nucleotide sequences in the sample. The chain employs TRBV10-3 and TRBJ2-5; 7 nucleotides match TRBD1. The germline CDR1 and CDR2 sequences are ENHRY and SYGVKD. This CDR3 contains 14 residues. V trimming: 0 bases; J trimming: 3 bases; junction bases outside the gene matches: 1. The CDR3 region has the DNA TGTGCCATCAGTGAGTCTACAGGGGAAGAGACCCAGTACTTC. Its protein is CAISESTGEETQYF.

This clone was picked up a small number of times. The chain links TRBV7-9 to TRBJ1-4; D remains ambiguous. Looked up from germline, CDR1 is SEHNR and CDR2 is FQNEAQ (reference sequence). The V end lost 3 bases, the J end lost 7 bases, and 6 bases lay between the germline ends. CDR3 length equals 12 residues. The CDR3 region is CASSFTSEKLFF. In nucleotides, the CDR3 is TGTGCCAGCAGCTTCACATCTGAAAAACTGTTTTTT.

This chain uses TRBV6-5 with TRBJ1-4, with TRBD1 identical over 8 bases. This CDR3 comprises 15 residues. Trimming cost V 6 bases and J 7 bases; bases outside gene matches: 10. Germline lookup yields CDR1 MNHEY and CDR2 SVGAGI. CDR3 in amino acids: CASRRDTGGGEKLFF. The CDR3 DNA sequence: TGTGCCAGCAGACGCGACACAGGGGGGGGTGAAAAACTGTTTTTT.

V usage is TRBV7-2 and J usage is TRBJ2-1, with a tentative D call TRBD2 (5 bases). V shed 1 base and J shed 5 bases, with 12 bases lying between them. Germline V gives CDR1 SGHTA, CDR2 FQGNSA. This CDR3 comprises 15 residues. Here the CDR3 DNA reads TGTGCCAGCAGCTTAGAAGGCGGGCCCAACAATGAGCAGTTCTTC. Translating gives CASSLEGGPNNEQFF.

This chain uses TRBV12-5 with TRBJ2-7, with TRBD1 matching over 8 bases. The CDR3 extends over 17 amino acids. Germline CDR1 reads LGHNT; CDR2 reads FRNRAP. The V gene end was trimmed by 0 bases and the J gene end by 4 bases; junction bases not matched to a gene: 11. The CDR3 region has the DNA TGTGCTAGTGGTTTGGTATTCATCGGGACAGGCTGGTACGAGCAGTACTTC. It translates to CASGLVFIGTGWYEQYF.

This clone was seen more than once but under ten times. The V and J genes are TRBV5-1 and TRBJ1-1, with 7 bases that match TRBD1. This CDR3 contains 13 residues. Germline V lookup: CDR1 SGHRS, CDR2 YFSETQ. The V and J ends lost 4 bases and 4 bases, in that order; junction bases with no gene match: 4. The CDR3 nucleotides read TGCGCCAGCAGCCAGGACAGGCTCACTGAAGCTTTCTTT. Translated: CASSQDRLTEAFF.

The chain is built from TRBV5-4 and TRBJ1-3; D remains unclear. CDR3 length: 14 amino acids. The germline CDR1 and CDR2 sequences are SGHNT and YYREEE (reference sequence). With 0 bases removed from V and 0 bases from J, the gap between germline ends came to 4 bases. As DNA, the CDR3 is TGTGCCAGCAGCTTGGAATACTCTGGAAACACCATATATTTT. Protein product: CASSLEYSGNTIYF.

This clone has only a few counts. The rearrangement joins TRBV5-4 to TRBJ2-5; D gene unclear. CDR1 and CDR2 (germline): SGHNT, YYREEE (reference sequence). Trimming removed 0 bases from V and 0 bases from J, with 12 bases in between. This CDR3 has 16 amino acids. The CDR3 DNA reads as TGTGCCAGCAGCTTGGGGAGCAGATTGTACCAAGAGACCCAGTACTTC. Translated, it gives CASSLGSRLYQETQYF.

The chain uses TRBV18 and TRBJ1-1, with 9 bases lining up with TRBD1. The CDR3 extends over 16 amino acids. CDR1 KGHSH and CDR2 LQKENI come from the germline V gene. The V and J ends lost 3 bases and 3 bases, in that order; junction bases with no gene match: 8. This chain's CDR3 is CASSPQTGGVDTEAFF. Here the CDR3 DNA reads TGTGCCAGCTCACCTCAGACAGGGGGGGTAGACACTGAAGCTTTCTTT.

This clone was picked up a small number of times. Other DNA sequences from this sample encode an identical CDR3 as well. The chain combines TRBV18 with TRBJ1-2; D uncertain. The CDR3 has 13 residues. Germline assignment: CDR1 KGHSH and CDR2 LQKENI. V was trimmed by 3 bases and J by 5 bases, leaving 10 bases between them. The CDR3 DNA is TGTGCCAGCTCACCCGGCGGAGGATATGGCTACACCTTC. Residues: CASSPGGGYGYTF. Together with reference TRBV18 and TRBJ1-2, the CDR3 gives the full variable domain: NAGVMQNPRHLVRRRGQEARLRCSPMKGHSHVYWYRQLPEEGLKFMVYLQKENIIDESGMPKERFSAEFPKEGPSILRIQQVVRGDSAAYFCASSPGGGYGYTFGSGTRLTVV.

The V call is TRBV7-2, the J call TRBJ2-1; 8 bases line up with TRBD2. Germline trimming cut 8 bases from V and 7 bases from J; bases unmatched to any gene: 16. The CDR3 runs to 16 residues. Germline V gene data show CDR1 as SGHTA and CDR2 as FQGNSA. CDR3 sequence reads: CASAFFPGLDDNEQFF. CDR3 nucleotide sequence: TGTGCCAGCGCCTTTTTCCCGGGACTAGACGATAATGAGCAGTTCTTC.

This chain joins TRBV7-2 and TRBJ1-2; TRBD1 matches 10 bases. Germline values: CDR1 SGHTA, CDR2 FQGNSA. There are 14 residues in the CDR3. V was clipped by 1 base and J by 4 bases; unmatched bases: 0. CDR3: CASSLGQGAYGYTF. In DNA, the CDR3 is TGTGCCAGCAGCTTAGGACAGGGGGCCTATGGCTACACCTTC.

This clone was seen only a few times. The J gene is TRBJ1-1, the V gene TRBV5-4, with D tentatively TRBD1 (5 bases). The CDR3 has 14 amino acids. V was shortened by 1 base and J by 1 base, with 8 bases between the two germline ends. CDR1 and CDR2 from the germline V gene are SGHNT and YYREEE (reference sequence). CDR3 protein: CASSLSQGNTEAFF. Written as DNA, the CDR3 is TGTGCCAGCAGCTTGTCGCAGGGGAACACTGAAGCTTTCTTT.

V usage is TRBV5-1 and J usage is TRBJ1-1, with unresolved D. Trimming left V 1 base short and J 4 bases short, with 14 bases between. The CDR3 covers 15 residues. The germline V gene has CDR1 SGHRS and CDR2 YFSETQ. For the CDR3, the DNA is TGCGCCAGCAGCTTGTATAGAGAGGTGGGCACTGAAGCTTTCTTT. This sequence encodes CASSLYREVGTEAFF. The full variable domain, rest sourced from reference TRBV5-1 and TRBJ1-1, is KAGVTQTPRYLIKTRGQQVTLSCSPISGHRSVSWYQQTPGQGLQFLFEYFSETQRNKGNFPGRFSGRQFSNSRSEMNVSTLELGDSALYLCASSLYREVGTEAFFGQGTRLTVV.

This clone has just a few counts. The CDR3 sequence: CASTIREGLNEQYF. The CDR3 DNA follows: TGTGCCAGCACAATCCGGGAGGGCCTTAACGAGCAGTACTTC. The rearrangement uses TRBV7-2 and TRBJ2-7; TRBD2 matches at 8 bases. The CDR3 loop spans 14 amino acids. V was pared by 7 bases and J by 5 bases, with 10 bases of the junction left unmatched. Germline CDR1 is SGHTA and CDR2 is FQGNSA.

The chain is built from TRBV10-3 and TRBJ2-7, with TRBD2 identical over 7 bases. CDR3 length: 14 residues. After removal of 11 bases from V and 4 bases from J, the junction contained 14 bases not matched to a gene. Germline V lookup: CDR1 ENHRY, CDR2 SYGVKD. The CDR3 protein is CASVEPSGPYEQYF. DNA of the CDR3: TGTGCCTCAGTGGAACCTAGCGGACCTTACGAGCAGTACTTC.

This clone turned up a few times. The V gene is TRBV6-5, the J gene TRBJ1-2; 7 nucleotides agree with TRBD1. Trimming removed 5 bases from V and 5 bases from J; junction bases left unmatched: 11. Germline assignment: CDR1 MNHEY and CDR2 SVGAGI. The CDR3 loop spans 15 amino acids. The CDR3 here is CASSLALTGEYGYTF. The CDR3 region has the DNA TGTGCCAGCAGTCTAGCCCTCACAGGGGAATATGGCTACACCTTC.